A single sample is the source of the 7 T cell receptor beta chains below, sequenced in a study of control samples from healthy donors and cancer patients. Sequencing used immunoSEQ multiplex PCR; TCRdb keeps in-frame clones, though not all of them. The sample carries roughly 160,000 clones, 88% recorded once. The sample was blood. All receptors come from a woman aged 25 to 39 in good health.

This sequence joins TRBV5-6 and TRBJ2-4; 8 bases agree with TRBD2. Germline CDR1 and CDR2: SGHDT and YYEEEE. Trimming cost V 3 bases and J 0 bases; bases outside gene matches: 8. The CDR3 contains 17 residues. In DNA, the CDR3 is TGTGCCAGCAGCTCCGGACTAGCAGAGGTAGCCAAAAACATTCAGTACTTC. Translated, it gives CASSSGLAEVAKNIQYF.

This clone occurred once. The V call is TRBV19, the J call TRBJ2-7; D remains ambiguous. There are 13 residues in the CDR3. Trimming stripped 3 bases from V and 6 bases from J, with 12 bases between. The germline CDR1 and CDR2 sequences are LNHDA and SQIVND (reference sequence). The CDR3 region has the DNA TGTGCCAGTAGTATTGCTTTGCGTTCCGAGCAGTACTTC. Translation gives CASSIALRSEQYF.

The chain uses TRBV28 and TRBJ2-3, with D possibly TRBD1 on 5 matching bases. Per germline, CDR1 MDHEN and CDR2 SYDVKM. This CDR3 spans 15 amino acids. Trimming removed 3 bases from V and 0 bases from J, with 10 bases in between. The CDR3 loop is CASSLGLYSTDTQYF. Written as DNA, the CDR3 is TGTGCCAGCAGTTTGGGGCTATATAGCACAGATACGCAGTATTTT.

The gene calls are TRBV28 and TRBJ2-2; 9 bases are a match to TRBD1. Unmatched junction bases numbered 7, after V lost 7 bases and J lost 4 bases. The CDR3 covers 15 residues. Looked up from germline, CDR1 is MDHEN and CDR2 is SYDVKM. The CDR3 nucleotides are TGTGCCAGCAATAACAGGGGGCAAAGCACCGGGGAGCTGTTTTTT. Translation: CASNNRGQSTGELFF.

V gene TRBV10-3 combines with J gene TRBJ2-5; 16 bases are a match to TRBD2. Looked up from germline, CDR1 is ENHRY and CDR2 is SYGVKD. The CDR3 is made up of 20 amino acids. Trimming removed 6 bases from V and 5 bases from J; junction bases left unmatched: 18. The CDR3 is CAISARFPGLAGGDWETQYF. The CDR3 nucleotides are TGTGCCATCAGCGCTAGATTTCCGGGACTAGCGGGGGGGGACTGGGAGACCCAGTACTTC.

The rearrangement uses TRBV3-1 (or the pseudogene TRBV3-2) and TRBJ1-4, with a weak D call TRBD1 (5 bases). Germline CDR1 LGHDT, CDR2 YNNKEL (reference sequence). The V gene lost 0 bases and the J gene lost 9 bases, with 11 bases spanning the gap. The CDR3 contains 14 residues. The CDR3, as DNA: TGTGCCAGCAGCCAAGACAGGGCGGGGAAAAAACTGTTTTTT. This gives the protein CASSQDRAGKKLFF.

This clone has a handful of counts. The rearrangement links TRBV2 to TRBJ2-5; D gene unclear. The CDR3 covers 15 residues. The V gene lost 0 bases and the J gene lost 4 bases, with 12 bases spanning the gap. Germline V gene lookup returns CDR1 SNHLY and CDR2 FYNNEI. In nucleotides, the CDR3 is TGTGCCAGCAGTGAAGCAGGGCTGAAAAGAGAGACCCAGTACTTC. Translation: CASSEAGLKRETQYF.